This TCR beta chain is drawn from a study of T cell responses to AZD1222 COVID-19 vaccine. Only in-frame clones appear in the TCRdb table, and some are missing; sequencing was by immunoSEQ multiplex PCR. The table includes approximately 89,000 clones, 88% detected once. V was pared by 1 base and J by 7 bases, with 20 bases between. This CDR3 has 17 residues. CDR1 and CDR2 (germline): MNHEY, SMNVEV (reference sequence). This clone was picked up one time. The receptor comes from an adult in good health. The V and J genes are TRBV27 and TRBJ2-1, with D possibly being TRBD2 (7 bases). This sample comprised peripheral blood, obtained on day 0 of AZD1222 vaccination. CDR3 sequence: CASSLLGGLQQFNEQFF. CDR3 in DNA: TGTGCCAGCAGTTTATTGGGGGGGCTGCAGCAATTTAATGAGCAGTTCTTC.